This T cell receptor beta chain was captured by sequencing in a study of T cell changes during pregnancy in multiple sclerosis. Losses at the gene ends were 1 base for V and 2 bases for J; bases not matched to a gene: 21. CDR3 length: 21 amino acids. Germline V CDR1 and CDR2: SGHRS, YFSETQ. Produced via immunoSEQ multiplex PCR; TCRdb's table is partial and in-frame only. The sample shows tens of thousands of clones, almost 95% of them seen only once. This rearrangement joins TRBV5-1 to TRBJ2-3; TRBD2 matches 8 bases. The receptor was derived from a female donor in good health, enrolled as a control in a pregnancy study. Sequenced here: CD4+ T cells from peripheral blood mononuclear cells, sampled in the second trimester of pregnancy. The CDR3 nucleotides are TGCGCCAGCAGCTTGTGGCCCGGCAGCGGGAGCCCCGGACTGCTCACAGATACGCAGTATTTT. Translating gives CASSLWPGSGSPGLLTDTQYF.